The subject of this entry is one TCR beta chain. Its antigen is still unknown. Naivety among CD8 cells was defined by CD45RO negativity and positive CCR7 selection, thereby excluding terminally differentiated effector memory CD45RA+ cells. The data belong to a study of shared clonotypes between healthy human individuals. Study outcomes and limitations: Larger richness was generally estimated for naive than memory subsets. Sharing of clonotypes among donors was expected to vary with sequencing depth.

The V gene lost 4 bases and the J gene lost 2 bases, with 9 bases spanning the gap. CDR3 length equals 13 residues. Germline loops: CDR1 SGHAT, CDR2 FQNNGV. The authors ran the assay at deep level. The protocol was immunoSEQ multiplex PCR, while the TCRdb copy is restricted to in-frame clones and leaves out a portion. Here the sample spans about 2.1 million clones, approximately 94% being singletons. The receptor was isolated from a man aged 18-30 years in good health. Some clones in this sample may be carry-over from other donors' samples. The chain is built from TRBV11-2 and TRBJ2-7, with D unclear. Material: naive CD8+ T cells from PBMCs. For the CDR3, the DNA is TGTGCCAGCAGCTCCAGACAAGCCTACGAGCAGTACTTC. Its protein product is CASSSRQAYEQYF.